These 20 T cell receptor beta chains were sequenced from one sample in a study of T cell repertoires in cytomegalovirus infection. No cognate antigen is known for these TCRs. TCRdb re-analysed the reads in MiXCR, keeping a single row per CDR3 protein. The data contain roughly 860,000 distinct CDR3 sequences, around a third of them singletons. This sample comprised cultured CD8+ T cells from PBMCs, obtained from culture after CMV antigen stimulation. The receptor source for this set is a human donor in good health (CMV status not recorded). Some clones in this sample may be carry-over from other donors' samples.

The chain has TRBV20-1 and TRBJ1-1, with D unclear. V was clipped by 0 bases and J by 0 bases, with 11 bases between them. Germline CDR1 is DFQATT and CDR2 is SNEGSKA (reference sequence). The CDR3 totals 15 residues. The DNA for the CDR3 is TGCAGTGCTAGAGAAGACGGTTACATGAACACTGAAGCTTTCTTT. Translated, it gives CSAREDGYMNTEAFF.

The J gene is TRBJ1-1, the V gene TRBV4-1; D call uncertain. Germline V lookup: CDR1 MGHRA, CDR2 YSYEKL. The CDR3 consists of 13 residues. V gave up 4 bases and J gave up 8 bases, with 14 bases separating them. This CDR3 reads CASSPIRGSEAFF. The CDR3, as DNA: TGCGCCAGCAGCCCTATTCGGGGATCAGAAGCTTTCTTT.

The V call is TRBV2, the J call TRBJ1-5; D is undetermined. CDR3 length: 16 amino acids. Trimming shortened V by 8 bases and J by 4 bases, and 21 bases separated the two germline ends. Per germline, CDR1 SNHLY and CDR2 FYNNEI. The CDR3 reads CASSSSGKLRNQPQHF. The CDR3 DNA reads as TGTGCCAGCTCATCTTCCGGGAAATTAAGGAATCAGCCCCAGCATTTT.

The J gene is TRBJ1-5, the V gene TRBV6-1; 9 nucleotides line up with TRBD1. The trim removed 6 bases at V and 4 bases at J, leaving 7 bases unmatched. Germline V gives CDR1 MNHNS, CDR2 SASEGT. This CDR3 has 15 residues. In DNA form, the CDR3 reads TGTGCCAGCAGGGCACAGGGGGCGGCAAATCAGCCCCAGCATTTT. The encoded protein is CASRAQGAANQPQHF.

This rearrangement joins TRBV12-3 or TRBV12-4 to TRBJ2-1, with TRBD2 matching 8 bases. Trimming at V came to 5 bases and at J to 7 bases, leaving 4 bases not matched to a gene. This CDR3 is 13 amino acids long. The CDR3 protein is CASSNGGGNEQFF. CDR3 DNA: TGTGCCAGCAGTAACGGGGGGGGGAATGAGCAGTTCTTC.

The chain recombines TRBV2 with TRBJ1-3; a weak D match, TRBD1 (5 bases). The V gene lost 6 bases and the J gene lost 0 bases, with 15 bases spanning the gap. Germline V gene data show CDR1 as SNHLY and CDR2 as FYNNEI. This CDR3 region has 16 residues. This CDR3 reads CASRGGVGRSGNTIYF. The CDR3 region has the DNA TGTGCCAGCAGGGGGGGGGTCGGACGCTCTGGAAACACCATATATTTT.

This clonotype has a count of ten or more. The genes are TRBV6-2 or TRBV6-3 and TRBJ2-6; no clear D. Trimming took off 1 base at V and 0 bases at J, with 4 bases between the two ends. From germline, CDR1 is MNHEY and CDR2 SVGEGT. The length of the CDR3 is 15 residues. CDR3: CASSYFVSGANVLTF. The CDR3, as DNA: TGTGCCAGCAGTTACTTCGTCTCTGGGGCCAACGTCCTGACTTTC.

This clonotype appeared a few times. The V and J genes are TRBV7-6 and TRBJ2-2, with 7 bases aligning to TRBD1. Germline CDR1 is SGHVS and CDR2 is FNYEAQ. V dropped 8 bases and J dropped 5; count of bases not matched to a gene: 5. CDR3 length: 13 residues. The DNA for the CDR3 is TGTGCCAGCTTTACAGGGGAAACCGGGGAGCTGTTTTTT. Its protein product is CASFTGETGELFF.

The chain joins TRBV4-1 to TRBJ1-2; the match to TRBD1 covers 8 bases. After removal of 0 bases from V and 8 bases from J, the junction contained 14 bases not matched to a gene. Germline values: CDR1 MGHRA, CDR2 YSYEKL. This CDR3 spans 17 amino acids. The CDR3, as DNA: TGCGCCAGCAGCCAAGATAGGACAGGGTCGAGAGGCAAGGGCTACACCTTC. This gives the protein CASSQDRTGSRGKGYTF.

This rearrangement joins TRBV7-9 to TRBJ2-1; TRBD1 agrees at 10 bases. The germline gives CDR1 SEHNR, CDR2 FQNEAQ (reference sequence). Unmatched junction bases numbered 9, after V lost 4 bases and J lost 3 bases. There are 17 residues in the CDR3. CDR3 sequence: CASSSGGGDRGYNEQFF. The CDR3 bases are TGTGCCAGCAGCTCCGGGGGGGGGGACAGGGGCTACAATGAGCAGTTCTTC.

This sequence joins TRBV15 and TRBJ2-7; D is uncertain. Trimming removed 6 bases from V and 2 bases from J, with 11 bases in between. The CDR3 extends over 13 amino acids. From germline, CDR1 is LNHNV and CDR2 YYDKDF (reference sequence). CDR3 DNA: TGTGCCACCAGGTCTATAGGCGCCTACGAGCAGTACTTC. Translated, it gives CATRSIGAYEQYF.

The V and J genes are TRBV7-8 and TRBJ1-1; D ambiguous. From germline, CDR1 is SGHVS and CDR2 FQNEAQ. V was shortened by 5 bases and J by 1 base, with 11 bases between the two germline ends. This CDR3 comprises 14 residues. CDR3 DNA sequence: TGTGCCAGCAGCCTGTTATGGGGGAACACTGAAGCTTTCTTT. Translated, it gives CASSLLWGNTEAFF.

The chain uses TRBV4-2 and TRBJ1-3; D is unclear. Germline V CDR1 and CDR2: LGHNA, YNFKEQ. This CDR3 is built from 11 residues. Trimming stripped 8 bases from V and 8 bases from J, with 10 bases between. Here the CDR3 reads CASGESDTIYF. DNA for the CDR3: TGTGCCAGCGGCGAGTCTGACACCATATATTTT.

This clonotype was counted between two and nine times. This rearrangement joins TRBV4-3 to TRBJ1-1, with D unresolved. CDR3 length: 15 amino acids. In germline, CDR1 is LGHNA, CDR2 YSLEER. V lost 0 bases, J lost 7 bases, and 15 bases lay in between. The DNA of the CDR3 is TGCGCCAGCAGCCAAGATCGGGCGAGCGGTTTTGAAGCTTTCTTT. Translated, it gives CASSQDRASGFEAFF.

This clonotype has a handful of counts. The chain recombines TRBV25-1 with TRBJ2-2; D might be TRBD1 or TRBD2, each matching 5 bases. The germline gives CDR1 MGHDK, CDR2 SYGVNS. Trimming took off 2 bases at V and 0 bases at J, with 13 bases between the two ends. CDR3 length: 17 amino acids. In nucleotides, the CDR3 is TGTGCCAGCAGTGAACTTGGGACGGCCGCGAACACCGGGGAGCTGTTTTTT. It is translated as CASSELGTAANTGELFF.

This clonotype came up a few times. This rearrangement joins TRBV7-9 to TRBJ2-7, with 8 bases identical to TRBD1. V dropped 5 bases and J dropped 4; count of bases not matched to a gene: 4. The CDR3 runs 13 residues. In germline, CDR1 is SEHNR, CDR2 FQNEAQ (reference sequence). CDR3 nucleotide sequence: TGTGCCAGCAGCACAACAGGGGGATACGAGCAGTACTTC. Amino acids: CASSTTGGYEQYF.

This clonotype appeared many times. The chain uses TRBV7-2 and TRBJ2-5; 8 nucleotides agree with TRBD1. The CDR3 is made up of 15 amino acids. V shed 2 bases and J 1 base; nucleotides not matched to a gene: 3. Looked up from germline, CDR1 is SGHTA and CDR2 is FQGNSA. The CDR3 is CASSLIGQGQETQYF. The CDR3 region has the DNA TGTGCCAGCAGCTTAATTGGACAGGGCCAAGAGACCCAGTACTTC.

This clonotype has more than one count but fewer than ten. V and J are TRBV5-1 and TRBJ1-1, with TRBD1 matching over 7 bases. J lost 0 bases, V lost 0 bases, and 2 bases had no gene match. Germline V gives CDR1 SGHRS, CDR2 YFSETQ. This CDR3 contains 15 residues. The CDR3 nucleotides read TGCGCCAGCAGCTTGGAGGGGGCCTTGAACACTGAAGCTTTCTTT. Its translation: CASSLEGALNTEAFF.

This clonotype has just a few counts. The V call is TRBV28, the J call TRBJ2-5, with D maybe TRBD2 (5 bases). The CDR3 runs to 15 residues. V lost 6 bases to trimming and J lost 2 bases, with 16 bases between them. Per germline, CDR1 MDHEN and CDR2 SYDVKM. The CDR3 is CASSEDSLRQETQYF. For the CDR3, the DNA is TGTGCCAGCAGCGAGGACTCTCTGAGGCAAGAGACCCAGTACTTC.

This clonotype was observed once. Sequence at one end of the junction differs from germline and may be a read error. The chain uses TRBV13 and TRBJ1-2, with a tentative D call TRBD1 (6 bases). Germline V gives CDR1 PRHDT, CDR2 FYEKMQ (reference sequence). The CDR3 is 16 amino acids. Written as DNA, the CDR3 is TGCGCCAGCAGCCCAGATTTGGGGGCAGCCTTCTATGGCTACACCTTC. Translation: CASSPDLGAAFYGYTF.